This TCR beta chain stems from a study of chemoradiotherapy in HPV16-positive cancers. Germline V gene sequence: CDR1 SGHAT, CDR2 FQNNGV. The CDR3 consists of 14 residues. The V end lost 1 base, the J end lost 6 bases, and 12 bases lay between the germline ends. Measured with immunoSEQ multiplex PCR; TCRdb has only the in-frame clones, and not every one. This table has around 3,900 clones, roughly 91% appearing once. The clonotype originates from a human donor with HPV-associated anogenital cancer. The sample was tumor tissue, taken from a patient who underwent chemoradiotherapy. The gene calls are TRBV11-2 and TRBJ1-1; unclear D gene. The chain's CDR3 is CASSLGRSVAEAFF. Here the CDR3 DNA reads TGTGCCAGCAGCTTAGGTCGGTCCGTGGCTGAAGCTTTCTTT.